The sequence of this T cell receptor beta chain was determined in a study of blood T cell repertoires in COVID-19. Trimming took off 2 bases at V and 4 bases at J, with 9 bases between the two ends. This CDR3 spans 14 amino acids. CDR1 is LNHDA and CDR2 is SQIVND in the germline V gene (reference sequence). Assay: immunoSEQ multiplex PCR; the TCRdb copy retains only in-frame clones and omits some. The table lists about 210,000 clones, around 81% of them singletons. This TCR was sampled from a woman between 50 and 59 years old with acute COVID-19. The chain is built from TRBV19 and TRBJ1-5, with TRBD1 as a possible D gene (5 bases). The sequenced sample consisted of PBMCs or T cells enriched from blood (not recorded which). The CDR3, as DNA: TGTGCCAGTAGTATAATCGCAGGGAATCAGCCCCAGCATTTT. This sequence encodes CASSIIAGNQPQHF.